The entry below gives a single TCR beta chain sequence along with its context. The antigen is not known. This sample is drawn from a study of T cell responses to AZD1222 COVID-19 vaccine. General observations from the study: Spike-specific TCR breadth rose after two AZD1222 doses, and depth rose as well.

Germline CDR1 is MNHNY and CDR2 is SVGAGI (reference sequence). The CDR3 totals 15 residues. The junction had 6 bases not matched to a gene; V was cut back by 2 bases and J by 4 bases. The table came from immunoSEQ multiplex PCR; TCRdb's copy has only in-frame clones and leaves some out. Of about 130,000 clones detected, 90% appear once; the ten largest clones hold less than 9%. V usage is TRBV6-6 and J usage is TRBJ2-5; 8 nucleotides align to TRBD1. Material: peripheral blood, obtained on day 0 of AZD1222 vaccination. This receptor was identified in an adult in good health. The CDR3 is CASSYDQGATETQYF. The CDR3 region has the DNA TGTGCCAGCAGTTACGATCAGGGGGCTACAGAGACCCAGTACTTC.